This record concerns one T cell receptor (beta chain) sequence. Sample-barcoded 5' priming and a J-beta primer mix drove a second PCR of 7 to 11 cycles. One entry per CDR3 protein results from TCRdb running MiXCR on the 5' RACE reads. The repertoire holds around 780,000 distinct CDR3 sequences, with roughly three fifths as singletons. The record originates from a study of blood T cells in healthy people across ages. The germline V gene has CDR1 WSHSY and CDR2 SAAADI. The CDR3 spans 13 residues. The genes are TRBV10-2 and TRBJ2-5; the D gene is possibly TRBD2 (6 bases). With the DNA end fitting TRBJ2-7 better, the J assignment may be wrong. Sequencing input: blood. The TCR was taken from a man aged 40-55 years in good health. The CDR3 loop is CASSEWRVYEQYF. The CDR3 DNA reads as TGCGCCAGCAGTGAGTGGAGGGTATACGAGCAGTACTTC.